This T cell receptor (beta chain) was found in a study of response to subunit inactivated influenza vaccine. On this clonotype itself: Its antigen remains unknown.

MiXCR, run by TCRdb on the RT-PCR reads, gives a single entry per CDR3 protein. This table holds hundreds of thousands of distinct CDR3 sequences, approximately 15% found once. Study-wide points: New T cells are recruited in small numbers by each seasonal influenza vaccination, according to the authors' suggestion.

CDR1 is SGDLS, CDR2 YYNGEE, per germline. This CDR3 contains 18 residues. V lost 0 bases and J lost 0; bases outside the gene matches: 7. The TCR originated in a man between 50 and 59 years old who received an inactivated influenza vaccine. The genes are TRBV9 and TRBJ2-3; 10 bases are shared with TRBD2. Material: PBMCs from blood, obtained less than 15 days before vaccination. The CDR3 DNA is TGTGCCAGCAGCGTAGAAGCGGGGGGGCGCCTTAGCACAGATACGCAGTATTTT. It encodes CASSVEAGGRLSTDTQYF.